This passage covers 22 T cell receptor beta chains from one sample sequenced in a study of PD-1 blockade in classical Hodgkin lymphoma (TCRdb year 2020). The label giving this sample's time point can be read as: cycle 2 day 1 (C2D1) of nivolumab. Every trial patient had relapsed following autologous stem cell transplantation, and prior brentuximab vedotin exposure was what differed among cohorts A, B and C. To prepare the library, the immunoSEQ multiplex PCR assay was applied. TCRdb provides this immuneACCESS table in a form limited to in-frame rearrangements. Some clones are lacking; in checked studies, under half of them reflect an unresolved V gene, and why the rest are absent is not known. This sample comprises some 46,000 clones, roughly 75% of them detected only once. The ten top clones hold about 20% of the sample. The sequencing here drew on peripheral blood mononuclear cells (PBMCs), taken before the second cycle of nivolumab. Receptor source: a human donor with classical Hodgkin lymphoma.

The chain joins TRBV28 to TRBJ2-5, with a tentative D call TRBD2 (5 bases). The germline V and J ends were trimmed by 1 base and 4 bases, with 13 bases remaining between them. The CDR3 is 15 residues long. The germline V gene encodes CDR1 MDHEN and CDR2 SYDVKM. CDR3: CASSLYTGNRETQYF. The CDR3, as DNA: TGTGCCAGCAGTTTATACACGGGGAATAGAGAGACCCAGTACTTC.

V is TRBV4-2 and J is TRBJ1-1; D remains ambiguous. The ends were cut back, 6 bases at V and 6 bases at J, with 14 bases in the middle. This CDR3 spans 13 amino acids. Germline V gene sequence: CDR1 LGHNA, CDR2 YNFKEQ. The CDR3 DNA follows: TGTGCCAGCAGTCCACACCCCCGGCCTGAAGCTTTCTTT. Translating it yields CASSPHPRPEAFF.

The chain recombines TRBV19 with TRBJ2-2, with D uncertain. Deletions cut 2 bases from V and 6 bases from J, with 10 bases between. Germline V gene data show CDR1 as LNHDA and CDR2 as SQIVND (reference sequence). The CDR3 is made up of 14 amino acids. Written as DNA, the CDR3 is TGTGCCAGTAGTATACACATAGAAGCCGGGGAGCTGTTTTTT. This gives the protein CASSIHIEAGELFF.

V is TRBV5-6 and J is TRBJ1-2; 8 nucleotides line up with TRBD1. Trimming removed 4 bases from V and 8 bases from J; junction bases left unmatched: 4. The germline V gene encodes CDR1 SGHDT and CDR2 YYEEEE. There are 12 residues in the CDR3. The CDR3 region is CASSPGQGGYTF. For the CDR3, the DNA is TGTGCCAGCAGCCCTGGACAGGGCGGCTACACCTTC.

CDR3 amino acids: CASWAPANYGYTF. The CDR3, as DNA: TGTGCCAGCTGGGCCCCCGCTAACTATGGCTACACCTTC. The chain has TRBV6-6 and TRBJ1-2; D unclear. V lost 8 bases and J lost 0, with 10 bases in between. Germline V gives CDR1 MNHNY, CDR2 SVGAGI (reference sequence). This CDR3 has 13 amino acids.

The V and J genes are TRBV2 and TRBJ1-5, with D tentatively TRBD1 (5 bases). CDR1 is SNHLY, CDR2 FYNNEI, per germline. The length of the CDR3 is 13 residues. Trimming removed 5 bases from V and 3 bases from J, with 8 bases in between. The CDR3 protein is CASSTGPNQPQHF. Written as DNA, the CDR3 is TGTGCCAGCAGTACAGGCCCCAATCAGCCCCAGCATTTT.

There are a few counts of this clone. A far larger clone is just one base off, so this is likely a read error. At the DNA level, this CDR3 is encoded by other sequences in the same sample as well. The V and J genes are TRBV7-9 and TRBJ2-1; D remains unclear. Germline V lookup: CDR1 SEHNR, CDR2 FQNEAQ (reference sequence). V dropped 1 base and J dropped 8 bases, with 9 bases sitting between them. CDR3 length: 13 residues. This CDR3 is CASSLEGSDEQFF. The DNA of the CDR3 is TGTGCCAGCAGCTTAGAGGGCAGCGATGAGCAGTTCTTC. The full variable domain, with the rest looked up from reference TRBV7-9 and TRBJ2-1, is DTGVSQNPRHKITKRGQNVTFRCDPISEHNRLYWYRQTLGQGPEFLTYFQNEAQLEKSRLLSDRFSAERPKGSFSTLEIQRTEQGDSAMYLCASSLEGSDEQFFGPGTRLTVL.

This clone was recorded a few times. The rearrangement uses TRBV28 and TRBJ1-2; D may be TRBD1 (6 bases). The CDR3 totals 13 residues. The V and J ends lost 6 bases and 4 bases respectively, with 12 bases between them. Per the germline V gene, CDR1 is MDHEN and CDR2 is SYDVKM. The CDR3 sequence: CASSSGQSYGYTF. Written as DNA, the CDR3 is TGTGCCAGCAGCTCTGGACAGTCCTATGGCTACACCTTC.

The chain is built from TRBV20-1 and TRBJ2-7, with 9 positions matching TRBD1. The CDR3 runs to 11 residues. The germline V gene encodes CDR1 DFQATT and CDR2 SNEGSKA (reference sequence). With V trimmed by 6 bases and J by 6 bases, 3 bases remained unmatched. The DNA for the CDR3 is TGCAGTGCAGGACAGGGGAGCGAGCAGTACTTC. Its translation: CSAGQGSEQYF.

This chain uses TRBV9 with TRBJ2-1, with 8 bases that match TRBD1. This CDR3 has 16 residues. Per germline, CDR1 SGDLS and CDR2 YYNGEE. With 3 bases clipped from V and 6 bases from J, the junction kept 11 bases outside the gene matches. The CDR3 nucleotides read TGTGCCAGCAGCGGACTACCGGGACAGGTTCGCAATGAGCAGTTCTTC. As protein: CASSGLPGQVRNEQFF.

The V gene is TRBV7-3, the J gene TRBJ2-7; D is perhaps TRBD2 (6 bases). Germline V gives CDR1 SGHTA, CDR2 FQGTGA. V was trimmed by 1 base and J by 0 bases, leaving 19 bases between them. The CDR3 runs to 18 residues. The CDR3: CASSLIGPGLLSSYEQYF. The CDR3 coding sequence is TGTGCCAGCAGCTTAATAGGCCCGGGACTCCTGAGCTCCTACGAGCAGTACTTC.

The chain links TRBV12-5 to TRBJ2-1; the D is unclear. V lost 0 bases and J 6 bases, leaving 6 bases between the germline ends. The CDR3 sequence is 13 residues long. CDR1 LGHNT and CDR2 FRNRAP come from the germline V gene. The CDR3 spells CASGLVQLNEQFF. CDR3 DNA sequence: TGTGCTAGTGGTTTGGTACAGCTCAATGAGCAGTTCTTC. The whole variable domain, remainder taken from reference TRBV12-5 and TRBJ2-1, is DARVTQTPRHKVTEMGQEVTMRCQPILGHNTVFWYRQTMMQGLELLAYFRNRAPLDDSGMPKDRFSAEMPDATLATLKIQPSEPRDSAVYFCASGLVQLNEQFFGPGTRLTVL.

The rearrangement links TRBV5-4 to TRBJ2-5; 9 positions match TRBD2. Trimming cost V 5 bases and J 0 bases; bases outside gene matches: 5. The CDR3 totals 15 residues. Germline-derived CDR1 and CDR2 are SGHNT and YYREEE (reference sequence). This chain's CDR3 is CASSRLAGNQETQYF. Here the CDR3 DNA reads TGTGCCAGCAGTCGTCTAGCGGGGAACCAAGAGACCCAGTACTTC.

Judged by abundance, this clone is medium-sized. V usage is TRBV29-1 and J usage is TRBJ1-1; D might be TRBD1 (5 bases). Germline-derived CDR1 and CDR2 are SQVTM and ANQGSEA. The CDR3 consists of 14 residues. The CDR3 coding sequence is TGCAGTGTTTGGGGGGTGGGGATGAACACTGAAGCTTTCTTT. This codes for CSVWGVGMNTEAFF.

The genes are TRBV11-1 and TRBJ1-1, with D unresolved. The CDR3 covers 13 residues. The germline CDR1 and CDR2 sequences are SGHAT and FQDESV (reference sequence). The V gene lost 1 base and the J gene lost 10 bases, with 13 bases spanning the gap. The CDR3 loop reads CASSLGEGSRAFF. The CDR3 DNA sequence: TGTGCCAGCAGCTTAGGTGAGGGATCGAGAGCTTTCTTT.

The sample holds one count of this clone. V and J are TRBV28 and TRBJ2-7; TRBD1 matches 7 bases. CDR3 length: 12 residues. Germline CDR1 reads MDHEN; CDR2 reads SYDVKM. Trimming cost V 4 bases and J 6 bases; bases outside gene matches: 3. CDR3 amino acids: CASSSQGVEQYF. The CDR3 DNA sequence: TGTGCCAGCAGTTCTCAGGGGGTCGAGCAGTACTTC.

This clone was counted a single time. CDR3 sequence (DNA): TGTGCCAGCTCACCACTTCCAGGGTTAGATACGCAGTATTTT. Translating gives CASSPLPGLDTQYF. The V call is TRBV18, the J call TRBJ2-3, with D possibly matching TRBD1 (5 bases). The germline gives CDR1 KGHSH, CDR2 LQKENI. The V gene lost 1 base and the J gene lost 5 bases, with 10 bases spanning the gap. The CDR3 sequence is 14 residues long.

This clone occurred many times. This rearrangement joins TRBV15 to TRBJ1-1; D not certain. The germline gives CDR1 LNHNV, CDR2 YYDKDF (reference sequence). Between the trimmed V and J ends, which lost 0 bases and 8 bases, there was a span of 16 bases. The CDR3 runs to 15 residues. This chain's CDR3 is CATSRDIQETAEAFF. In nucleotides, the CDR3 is TGTGCCACCAGCAGAGATATTCAGGAAACAGCCGAAGCTTTCTTT. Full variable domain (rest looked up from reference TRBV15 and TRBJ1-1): DAMVIQNPRYQVTQFGKPVTLSCSQTLNHNVMYWYQQKSSQAPKLLFHYYDKDFNNEADTPDNFQSRRPNTSFCFLDIRSPGLGDTAMYLCATSRDIQETAEAFFGQGTRLTVV.

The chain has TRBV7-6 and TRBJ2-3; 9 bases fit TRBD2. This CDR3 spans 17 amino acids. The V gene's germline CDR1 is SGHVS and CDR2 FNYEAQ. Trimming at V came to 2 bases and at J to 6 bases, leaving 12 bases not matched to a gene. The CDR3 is CASSLLASGTRRDTQYF. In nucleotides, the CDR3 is TGTGCCAGCAGCTTATTGGCTAGCGGGACTCGTAGGGATACGCAGTATTTT.

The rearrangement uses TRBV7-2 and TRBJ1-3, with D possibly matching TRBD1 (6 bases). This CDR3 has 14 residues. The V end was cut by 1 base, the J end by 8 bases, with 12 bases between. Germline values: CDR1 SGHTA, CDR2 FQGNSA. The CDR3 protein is CASSLGPRGDTIYF. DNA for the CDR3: TGTGCCAGCAGCTTAGGCCCCAGGGGAGACACCATATATTTT.

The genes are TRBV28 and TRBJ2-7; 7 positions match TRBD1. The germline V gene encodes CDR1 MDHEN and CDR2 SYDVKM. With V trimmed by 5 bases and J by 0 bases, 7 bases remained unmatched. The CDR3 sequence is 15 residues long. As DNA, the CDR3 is TGTGCCAGCAGTCCCCCGACAGGGAACTCCTACGAGCAGTACTTC. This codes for CASSPPTGNSYEQYF.

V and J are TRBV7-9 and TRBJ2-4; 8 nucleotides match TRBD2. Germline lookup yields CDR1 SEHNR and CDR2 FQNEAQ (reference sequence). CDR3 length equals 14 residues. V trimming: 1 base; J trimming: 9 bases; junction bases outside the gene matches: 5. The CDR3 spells CASSLVSAGGIQYF. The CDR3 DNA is TGTGCCAGCAGCTTAGTTAGCGCGGGGGGCATTCAGTACTTC.